The 22 T cell receptor beta chains in this list originate from one sample, sequenced in a study of regulatory T cells in long-lasting Graves disease. This sample's time point: newly diagnosed GD, antithyroid drugs for less than 3 months. RNA from PBMCs was the source of the TCR library. Building of the TCR beta libraries involved iRepertoire HTBI primers and Arm-PCR of CDR3 regions. In TCRdb, the multiplex PCR reads were re-called with MiXCR into one record per CDR3 protein. The data contain over 350,000 distinct CDR3 sequences, 12% to 15% of them singletons. This sample was shared with a second study, whose subject was T cells in Graves' hyperthyroidism and ophthalmopathy.

The sequenced sample was peripheral blood mononuclear cells (PBMCs), obtained at new diagnosis, from a patient treated with antithyroid drugs. These receptors all come from a woman between 45 and 60 years old with Graves disease.

This rearrangement joins TRBV6-1 to TRBJ2-3; D gene unclear. CDR3 length: 11 residues. Germline CDR1 and CDR2: MNHNS and SASEGT. CDR3 sequence reads: CAVGNADTQYF. In DNA, the CDR3 is TGTGCAGTGGGTAATGCAGATACGCAGTATTTT.

Concerning this clonotype itself: This could be a read error, since a much larger clone is one nucleotide away. The chain joins TRBV11-3 to TRBJ2-3, with 9 bases that match TRBD2. The J call may be incorrect, as the DNA end agrees better with TRBJ2-7. This CDR3 contains 14 residues. Germline values: CDR1 SGHNT, CDR2 YENEEA. This CDR3 reads CASSLASGNNEQYF. The CDR3 DNA reads TGTGCCAGCAGCTTAGCTAGCGGGAATAATGAGCAGTACTTC.

Details on this clonotype: Germline and junction disagree at one end, which may indicate a read error. The chain couples TRBV27 to TRBJ1-6; D remains ambiguous. Germline V lookup: CDR1 MNHEY, CDR2 SMNVEV (reference sequence). The CDR3 is 17 residues long. CDR3 bases: TGTGCCAGCAGTTTCTACCCCCGACGGCTCTATAATTCACCCTTCCACTTT. This encodes CASSFYPRRLYNSPFHF.

The chain recombines TRBV5-4 with TRBJ2-7, with 8 bases matching TRBD1. The CDR3 is made up of 16 amino acids. The ends lost 0 bases at V and 2 bases at J; junction bases unmatched: 7. The V gene's germline CDR1 is SGHNT and CDR2 YYREEE (reference sequence). As DNA, the CDR3 is TGTGCCAGCAGCTTGGGTGGGACAGGTCGTGCCTACGAGCAGTACTTC. This sequence encodes CASSLGGTGRAYEQYF.

This chain links TRBV30 with TRBJ2-7, with TRBD2 matching over 11 bases. V trimming: 2 bases; J trimming: 6 bases; junction bases outside the gene matches: 9. Germline CDR1 is GTSNPN and CDR2 is SVGIG (reference sequence). The CDR3 is made up of 15 amino acids. The CDR3 reads CAWSRIAGGPGEQYF. The CDR3 DNA follows: TGTGCCTGGAGTAGAATAGCGGGAGGGCCGGGCGAGCAGTACTTC.

This clonotype was counted at least ten times. The rearrangement uses TRBV3-1 and TRBJ2-2; 7 positions agree with TRBD2. Germline V gene lookup returns CDR1 LGHDT and CDR2 YNNKEL (reference sequence). The ends lost 2 bases at V and 4 bases at J; junction bases unmatched: 13. The CDR3 has 18 amino acids. The CDR3 DNA sequence: TGTGCCAGCAGCCAACTGGGAGGGCCGGGGGAAATCACCGGGGAGCTGTTTTTT. As protein: CASSQLGGPGEITGELFF.

This rearrangement joins TRBV5-6 to TRBJ1-2; no clear D. The ends were cut back, 4 bases at V and 5 bases at J, with 12 bases in the middle. The CDR3 consists of 13 residues. CDR1 and CDR2 from the germline V gene are SGHDT and YYEEEE. CDR3 loop: CASSPPGSYGYTF. Here the CDR3 DNA reads TGTGCCAGCAGCCCTCCCGGTTCTTATGGCTACACCTTC.

This clonotype was seen many times. This rearrangement joins TRBV28 to TRBJ1-5; 7 bases match TRBD1. Trimming removed 8 bases from V and 4 bases from J; junction bases left unmatched: 20. CDR1 is MDHEN, CDR2 SYDVKM, per germline. The CDR3 contains 18 residues. In DNA, the CDR3 is TGTGCCAGCGCCTCGGTCCGAATTAGGGGACAGCGGAATCAGCCCCAGCATTTT. This codes for CASASVRIRGQRNQPQHF.

This clonotype was detected ten times or more. The V gene is TRBV20-1, the J gene TRBJ2-1; 8 bases line up with TRBD2. Germline CDR1 reads DFQATT; CDR2 reads SNEGSKA (reference sequence). The V and J ends lost 6 bases and 3 bases, in that order; junction bases with no gene match: 13. This CDR3 is 16 amino acids long. This CDR3 is CSAKLSLAGLYNEQFF. DNA for the CDR3: TGCAGTGCCAAACTCTCCTTAGCGGGGCTCTACAATGAGCAGTTCTTC.

Remarks on this clonotype: This likely traces to a read error, being one base from a far larger clone. This rearrangement joins TRBV7-9 to TRBJ2-7; no clear D. Germline V gene sequence: CDR1 SEHNR, CDR2 FQNEAQ (reference sequence). This CDR3 is 12 amino acids long. V lost 2 bases and J 7 bases, leaving 9 bases between the germline ends. The CDR3 protein is CASSLRHNEQYF. In DNA, the CDR3 is TGTGCCAGCAGCTTAAGGCACAATGAGCAGTACTTC. Supplemented by reference TRBV7-9 and TRBJ2-7, the full variable domain reads DTGVSQNPRHKITKRGQNVTFRCDPISEHNRLYWYRQTLGQGPEFLTYFQNEAQLEKSRLLSDRFSAERPKGSFSTLEIQRTEQGDSAMYLCASSLRHNEQYFGPGTRLTVT.

V and J are TRBV9 and TRBJ2-2; D possibly corresponds to TRBD2 (5 bases). Germline CDR1 reads SGDLS; CDR2 reads YYNGEE. The ends were cut back, 4 bases at V and 0 bases at J, with 13 bases in the middle. This CDR3 has 16 residues. The CDR3, as DNA: TGTGCCAGCAGCCGGACTTTCGGGCCGAACACCGGGGAGCTGTTTTTT. Translating it yields CASSRTFGPNTGELFF.

This clonotype turned up a few times. The V and J genes are TRBV19 and TRBJ2-3; TRBD2 matches at 14 bases. The germline V gene has CDR1 LNHDA and CDR2 SQIVND (reference sequence). The V segment lost 7 bases and the J segment 6 bases; nucleotides outside the gene matches: 9. This CDR3 is built from 16 residues. As DNA, the CDR3 is TGTGCCAGTACCCGAGGGACTAGCGGGAGCGGGGATACGCAGTATTTT. Encoded protein: CASTRGTSGSGDTQYF. The full variable domain, in which reference TRBV19 and TRBJ2-3 provide the parts outside the CDR3, is DGGITQSPKYLFRKEGQNVTLSCEQNLNHDAMYWYRQDPGQGLRLIYYSQIVNDFQKGDIAEGYSVSREKKESFPLTVTSAQKNPTAFYLCASTRGTSGSGDTQYFGPGTRLTVL.

This clonotype was found a few times. The V and J genes are TRBV10-3 and TRBJ2-2; weak D call: TRBD2 (5 bases). The CDR3 totals 14 residues. Germline V CDR1 and CDR2: ENHRY, SYGVKD. V was trimmed by 10 bases and J by 3 bases, leaving 15 bases between them. The CDR3 reads CASGKARDTGELFF. The CDR3 nucleotides read TGTGCCAGCGGTAAGGCGAGGGACACCGGGGAGCTGTTTTTT.

V usage is TRBV28 and J usage is TRBJ2-3; perhaps TRBD2 as D (6 bases). The CDR3 spans 15 residues. Trimming took off 6 bases at V and 2 bases at J, with 15 bases between the two ends. Per the germline V gene, CDR1 is MDHEN and CDR2 is SYDVKM. This CDR3 reads CASSTPGTYTDTQYF. The CDR3 DNA reads TGTGCCAGCAGCACCCCCGGGACTTACACAGATACGCAGTATTTT.

This clonotype was observed many times. V is TRBV12-5 and J is TRBJ1-1; 7 nucleotides agree with TRBD1. Germline V gives CDR1 LGHNT, CDR2 FRNRAP. With V trimmed by 3 bases and J by 0 bases, 4 bases remained unmatched. CDR3 length: 15 residues. This CDR3 is CASGLTGTVNTEAFF. CDR3 sequence (DNA): TGTGCTAGTGGTTTAACCGGGACAGTGAACACTGAAGCTTTCTTT.

The V gene is TRBV20-1, the J gene TRBJ2-1; 7 nucleotides agree with TRBD2. CDR1 and CDR2 from the germline V gene are DFQATT and SNEGSKA (reference sequence). Trimming took 0 bases from V and 8 from J; bases not matched to a gene: 10. This CDR3 has 15 amino acids. The CDR3 DNA follows: TGCAGTGCTAGAGATCTTGCGGGAGTCTTCGATGAGCAGTTCTTC. It yields the protein CSARDLAGVFDEQFF.

This clonotype came up many times. The chain is built from TRBV30 and TRBJ2-3; a weak D match, TRBD2 (6 bases). The germline CDR1 and CDR2 sequences are GTSNPN and SVGIG (reference sequence). The CDR3 covers 13 residues. V dropped 7 bases and J dropped 4 bases, with 15 bases sitting between them. The CDR3 DNA reads as TGTGCCTTTTCTAGCGATGAGGCAGATACGCAGTATTTT. Its translation is CAFSSDEADTQYF.

This clonotype was counted between two and nine times. The chain carries TRBV20-1 and TRBJ2-7; D remains unclear. CDR3 length equals 12 residues. Trimming left V 6 bases short and J 0 bases short, with 9 bases between. CDR1 is DFQATT, CDR2 SNEGSKA, per germline (reference sequence). The chain's CDR3 is CSAEVTSYEQYF. CDR3 coding DNA: TGCAGTGCGGAAGTAACCTCCTACGAGCAGTACTTC.

The J gene is TRBJ1-6, the V gene TRBV5-1, with a tentative D call TRBD1 (5 bases). This CDR3 spans 16 amino acids. Deletions cut 2 bases from V and 5 bases from J, with 14 bases between. Germline loops: CDR1 SGHRS, CDR2 YFSETQ. The CDR3 spells CASSLSPGPNNSPLHF. The CDR3 nucleotides read TGCGCCAGCAGCTTATCCCCGGGACCGAATAATTCACCCCTCCACTTT. Full variable domain (remainder filled in from reference TRBV5-1 and TRBJ1-6): KAGVTQTPRYLIKTRGQQVTLSCSPISGHRSVSWYQQTPGQGLQFLFEYFSETQRNKGNFPGRFSGRQFSNSRSEMNVSTLELGDSALYLCASSLSPGPNNSPLHFGNGTRLTVT.

This clonotype occurred a few times. V usage is TRBV28 and J usage is TRBJ1-1, with 9 bases lining up with TRBD1. This CDR3 region has 12 residues. J lost 11 bases, V lost 6 bases, and 7 bases had no gene match. The germline V gene encodes CDR1 MDHEN and CDR2 SYDVKM. The CDR3 region has the DNA TGTGCCAGCAGCCCGGGACAGGGATTGGCTTTCTTT. It translates to CASSPGQGLAFF.

This clonotype was picked up many times. CDR3 amino acids: CASSFLGESPLHF. CDR3 coding DNA: TGTGCCAGCAGCTTTCTGGGAGAATCACCCCTCCACTTT. V is TRBV11-2 and J is TRBJ1-6; D remains ambiguous. Trimming took off 3 bases at V and 10 bases at J, with 10 bases between the two ends. Germline-derived CDR1 and CDR2 are SGHAT and FQNNGV. This CDR3 is built from 13 residues.

A few counts support this clonotype. This chain joins TRBV20-1 and TRBJ2-7; 8 nucleotides agree with TRBD1. Losses at the gene ends were 5 bases for V and 3 bases for J; bases not matched to a gene: 6. Germline V gene data show CDR1 as DFQATT and CDR2 as SNEGSKA (reference sequence). The CDR3 contains 13 residues. This CDR3 reads CSAPGQGNYEQYF. DNA of the CDR3: TGCAGTGCTCCCGGACAGGGCAACTACGAGCAGTACTTC.